The clone carrying this TCR beta chain was observed at least ten times. Antigen: not known. TCRdb re-derived calls from the 5' RACE reads in MiXCR, one entry per CDR3 protein. The table lists fewer than 200,000 distinct CDR3 sequences, approximately 18% of them singletons. Trimming cost V 2 bases and J 3 bases, with 5 bases left between them. The CDR3 length is 12 residues. Germline V gene sequence: CDR1 KGHSH, CDR2 LQKENI. The data were obtained in a study of CD8 T cells in ankylosing spondylitis. The study's findings and limits: Significant enrichment of disease-linked clones was reportedly seen in matched ankylosing spondylitis synovial fluid.

The sample comprised blood, either unsorted or a sorted T cell fraction (not recorded which). This clonotype originated in a male donor aged 5-30 years with ankylosing spondylitis or in good health (not recorded which). The chain recombines TRBV18 with TRBJ2-7; unclear D gene. CDR3 in amino acids: CASSPGDYEQYF. DNA for the CDR3: TGTGCCAGCTCACCAGGGGACTACGAGCAGTACTTC.